This TCR beta chain emerged from a study of blood T cell repertoires in COVID-19. Study processing details: The assay estimated nucleated cells by amplifying reference gene primers. Produced via immunoSEQ multiplex PCR; TCRdb's table is partial and in-frame only. D and trimming were read from the DNA, whereas the V and J calls and clone size are those reported in that table. The sample consists of some 160,000 clones, almost 80% of them appearing once. The table lists this clone with a few counts. Per the germline V gene, CDR1 is MNHEY and CDR2 is SMNVEV (reference sequence). This CDR3 contains 18 residues. V lost 7 bases, J lost 5 bases, and 18 bases stayed unmatched.

The clonotype was recovered from a man aged 45-65 years with active or convalescent COVID-19. The chain carries TRBV27 and TRBJ2-1; 9 bases are shared with TRBD2. The material sequenced was peripheral blood. The CDR3 sequence: CASTPGGSGRVGDNEQFF. Here the CDR3 DNA reads TGTGCCAGCACCCCTGGAGGTAGCGGGAGAGTAGGGGACAATGAGCAGTTCTTC.